Given below is one T cell receptor (beta chain) in context. Its antigen remains unknown. Each donor had around 11 milliliters of peripheral blood drawn. A second PCR, run for 7 to 11 cycles, used a sample-barcoded 5' primer plus a J-beta primer mix. Using its own MiXCR run on the 5' RACE reads, TCRdb lists one record per CDR3 protein. The table has 1,300,000 or so distinct CDR3 sequences, roughly 59% seen once; the top ten hold over 5.5%. These data belong to a study of blood T cells in healthy people across ages. Study-level information: Capturing about one barcoded beta molecule per two T cells was achieved by template switching. Points from the study as a whole: CMV infection status of these donors was not known. Measured against age, TCR beta diversity per million T cells decreased in a roughly linear manner.

The V gene end was trimmed by 3 bases and the J gene end by 4 bases; junction bases not matched to a gene: 7. Germline V CDR1 and CDR2: DFQATT, SNEGSKA (reference sequence). The CDR3 covers 14 residues. The genes are TRBV20-1 and TRBJ1-2; 8 bases agree with TRBD1. Material: blood. The receptor's source is a man aged 18 to 30 in good health. CDR3 sequence reads: CSARTRGLFYGYTF. In DNA form, the CDR3 reads TGCAGTGCTAGGACCAGGGGGCTTTTCTATGGCTACACCTTC.